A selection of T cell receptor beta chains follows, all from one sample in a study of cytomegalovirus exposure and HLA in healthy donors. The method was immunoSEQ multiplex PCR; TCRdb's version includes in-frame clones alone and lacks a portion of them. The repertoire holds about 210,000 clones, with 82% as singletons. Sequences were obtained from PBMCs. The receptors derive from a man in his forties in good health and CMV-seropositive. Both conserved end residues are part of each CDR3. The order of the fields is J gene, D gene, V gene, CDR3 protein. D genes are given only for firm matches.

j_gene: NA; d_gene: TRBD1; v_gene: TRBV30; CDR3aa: CAGWTGSREQYF
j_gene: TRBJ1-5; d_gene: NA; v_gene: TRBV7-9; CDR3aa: CASSRQGSNQPQHF
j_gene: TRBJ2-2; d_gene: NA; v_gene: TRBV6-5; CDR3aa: CASSYLANTGELFF
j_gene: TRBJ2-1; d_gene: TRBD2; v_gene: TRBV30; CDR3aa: CAWKSWLAGNEQFF
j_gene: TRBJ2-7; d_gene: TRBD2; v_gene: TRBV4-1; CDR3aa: CASSPGLAGGYEQYF
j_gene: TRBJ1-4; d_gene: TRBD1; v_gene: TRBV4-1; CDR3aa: CASSQVGDRGGEKLFF
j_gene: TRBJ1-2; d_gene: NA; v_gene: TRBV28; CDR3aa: CASSLVYYGYTF
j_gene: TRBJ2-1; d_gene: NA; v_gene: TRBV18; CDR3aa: CASSPTLTGANNNEQFF
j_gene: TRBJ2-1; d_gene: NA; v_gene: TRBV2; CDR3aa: CASSEFAGRTGDEQFF
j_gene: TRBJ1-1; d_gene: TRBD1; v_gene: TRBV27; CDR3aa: CASSNRGINSEAFF
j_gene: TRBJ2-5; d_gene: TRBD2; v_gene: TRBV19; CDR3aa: CASSITLLAGGGEETQYF
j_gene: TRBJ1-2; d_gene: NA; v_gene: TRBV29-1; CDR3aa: CSVEVPGRENGYTF
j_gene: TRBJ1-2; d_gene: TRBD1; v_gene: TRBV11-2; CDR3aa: CASSLDPQTGGNGYTF
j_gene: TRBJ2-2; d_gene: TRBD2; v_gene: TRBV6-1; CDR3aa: CASSSGSFTGELFF
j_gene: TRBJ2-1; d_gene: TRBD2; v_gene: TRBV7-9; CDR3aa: CASSWDRQRGEQFF
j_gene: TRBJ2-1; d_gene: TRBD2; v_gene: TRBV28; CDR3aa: CASSPRSGSSYNEQFF
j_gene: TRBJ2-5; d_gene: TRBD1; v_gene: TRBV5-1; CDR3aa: CASSLLPQGTVLGPQETQYF
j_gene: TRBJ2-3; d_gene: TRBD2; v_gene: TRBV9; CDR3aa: CASSASSGRLDTQYF
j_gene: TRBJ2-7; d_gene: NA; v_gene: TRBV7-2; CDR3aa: CASSFSFSGPELYEQYF
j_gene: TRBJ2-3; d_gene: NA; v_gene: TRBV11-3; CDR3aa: CASSHGRGVGTDTQYF
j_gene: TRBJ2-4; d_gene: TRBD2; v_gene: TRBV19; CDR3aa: CASSLGGDNIQYF
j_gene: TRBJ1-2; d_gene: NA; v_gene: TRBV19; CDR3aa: CASRPRGGYGYTF
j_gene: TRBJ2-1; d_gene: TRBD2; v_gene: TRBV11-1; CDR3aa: CASSRGGLLAGALNEQFF
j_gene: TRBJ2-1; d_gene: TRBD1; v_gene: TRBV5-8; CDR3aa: CASSLRGQGINEQFF
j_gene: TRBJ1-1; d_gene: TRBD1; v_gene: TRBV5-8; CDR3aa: CASSLGQGATEAFF
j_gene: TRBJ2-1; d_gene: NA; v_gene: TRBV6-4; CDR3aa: CASSPGSGGAEYNEQFF
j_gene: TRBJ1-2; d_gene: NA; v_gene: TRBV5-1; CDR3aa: CASSLVGGEGYTF
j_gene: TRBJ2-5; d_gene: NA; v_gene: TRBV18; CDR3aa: CASSPPPEGETQYF
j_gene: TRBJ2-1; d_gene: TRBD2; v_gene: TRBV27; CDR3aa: CASGLAGGNEQFF
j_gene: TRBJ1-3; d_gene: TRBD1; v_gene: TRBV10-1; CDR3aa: CATSDRRSGNTIYF
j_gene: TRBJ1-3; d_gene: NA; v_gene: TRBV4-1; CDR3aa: CASSQEGFGVLSGGNTIYF
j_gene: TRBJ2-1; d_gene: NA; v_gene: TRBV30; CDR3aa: CAWRLRGYNEQFF
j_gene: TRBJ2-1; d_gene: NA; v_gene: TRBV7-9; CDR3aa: CASRLTSTSYNEQFF
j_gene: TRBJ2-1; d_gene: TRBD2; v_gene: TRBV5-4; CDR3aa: CASSLGGRASYNEQFF
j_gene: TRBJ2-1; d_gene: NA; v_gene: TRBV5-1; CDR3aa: CASSLTSYNEQFF
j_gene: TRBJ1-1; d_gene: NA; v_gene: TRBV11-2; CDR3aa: CASSLDLRANTEAFF